One and the same sample provided the 26 T cell receptor beta chains below, sequenced in a study of T cell changes during pregnancy in multiple sclerosis. Sequencing was performed with immunoSEQ multiplex PCR; in TCRdb, only in-frame clones are kept and a portion is missing. The sample holds approximately 44,000 clones; 80% to 95% are singletons and the top ten take 0.5%. Source: CD4+ T cells from peripheral blood mononuclear cells, taken in the second trimester of pregnancy. These receptors were obtained from a female donor in good health, enrolled as a control in a pregnancy study.

V usage is TRBV25-1 and J usage is TRBJ1-4, with 8 bases matching TRBD1. CDR1 is MGHDK and CDR2 is SYGVNS in the germline V gene. V lost 4 bases to trimming and J lost 7 bases; unmatched junction nucleotides: 2. This CDR3 has 13 amino acids. CDR3 DNA sequence: TGTGCCAGCAGTGGGACAGGGCTTGAAAAACTGTTTTTT. It yields the protein CASSGTGLEKLFF. Drawing the rest from reference TRBV25-1 and TRBJ1-4, the complete variable domain is EADIYQTPRYLVIGTGKKITLECSQTMGHDKMYWYQQDPGMELHLIHYSYGVNSTEKGDLSSESTVSRIRTEHFPLTLESARPSHTSQYLCASSGTGLEKLFFGSGTQLSVL.

This chain connects TRBV7-3 to TRBJ2-3; TRBD2 matches 15 bases. With V trimmed by 5 bases and J by 7 bases, 4 bases remained unmatched. Looked up from germline, CDR1 is SGHTA and CDR2 is FQGTGA. The CDR3 loop spans 15 amino acids. CDR3: CASSQGLAGGNTQYF. The CDR3 DNA follows: TGTGCCAGCAGCCAGGGACTAGCGGGGGGAAATACGCAGTATTTT.

This chain joins TRBV30 and TRBJ1-1; D gene ambiguous. Trimming took 0 bases from V and 7 from J, leaving 9 bases between them. CDR3 size: 12 residues. From germline, CDR1 is GTSNPN and CDR2 SVGIG (reference sequence). Written as DNA, the CDR3 is TGTGCCTGGAGTGTACGAAGACTTGAAGCTTTCTTT. Protein sequence: CAWSVRRLEAFF.

This clone came up once. J is TRBJ1-4 and V is TRBV9, with D possibly TRBD1 on 5 matching bases. V dropped 1 base and J dropped 2 bases, with 12 bases sitting between them. CDR3 size: 16 residues. Germline values: CDR1 SGDLS, CDR2 YYNGEE. As DNA, the CDR3 is TGTGCCAGCAGCGTAAGGGGTAGTCCCACTAATGAAAAACTGTTTTTT. The encoded protein is CASSVRGSPTNEKLFF.

This clone has just one count. The genes are TRBV19 and TRBJ2-1; 9 bases match TRBD1. V was clipped by 5 bases and J by 9 bases; unmatched bases: 5. CDR3 size: 13 residues. Per germline, CDR1 LNHDA and CDR2 SQIVND (reference sequence). CDR3 amino acids: CASSPQTGGEQFF. The CDR3 nucleotides are TGTGCCAGTAGTCCCCAGACAGGGGGTGAGCAGTTCTTC.

Only one count was recorded for this clone. The rearrangement uses TRBV6-1 and TRBJ1-2; TRBD1 matches at 11 bases. The trim removed 4 bases at V and 5 bases at J, leaving 12 bases unmatched. CDR3 length: 17 amino acids. Germline CDR1 is MNHNS and CDR2 is SASEGT. CDR3 in DNA: TGTGCCAGCAGTGCACCGGGACAGGGGGGTCGGGAGTATGGCTACACCTTC. Translation: CASSAPGQGGREYGYTF.

V usage is TRBV28 and J usage is TRBJ1-1; D is uncertain. The V and J ends lost 5 bases and 0 bases respectively, with 7 bases between them. The CDR3 is made up of 13 amino acids. Germline loops: CDR1 MDHEN, CDR2 SYDVKM. As DNA, the CDR3 is TGTGCCAGCAGTAGAGGAGTGAACACTGAAGCTTTCTTT. It yields the protein CASSRGVNTEAFF.

The rearrangement links TRBV4-2 to TRBJ2-7; D remains ambiguous. The ends were cut back, 0 bases at V and 5 bases at J, with 14 bases in the middle. The CDR3 consists of 15 residues. Per germline, CDR1 LGHNA and CDR2 YNFKEQ. CDR3 coding DNA: TGTGCCAGCAGCCAAGATCTCTTTAGCTTGGACGAGCAGTACTTC. Protein product: CASSQDLFSLDEQYF.

V is TRBV19 and J is TRBJ1-1, with 10 bases identical to TRBD1. CDR1 and CDR2 (germline): LNHDA, SQIVND (reference sequence). This CDR3 comprises 16 residues. V lost 5 bases, J lost 1 base, and 7 bases stayed unmatched. CDR3 sequence: CASSADRGFGNTEAFF. The CDR3 DNA reads TGTGCCAGTAGTGCGGACAGGGGGTTTGGGAACACTGAAGCTTTCTTT.

This chain uses TRBV6-5 with TRBJ1-6, with a weak D call TRBD1 (6 bases). The CDR3 is made up of 14 amino acids. Germline loops: CDR1 MNHEY, CDR2 SVGAGI. Trimming took off 6 bases at V and 7 bases at J, with 13 bases between the two ends. The CDR3 region has the DNA TGTGCCAGCAGCGACAGGTGGAGGAATTCACCCCTCCACTTT. This sequence encodes CASSDRWRNSPLHF.

The CDR3 DNA sequence: TGTGCCAGCATCAAGATCCTATCTGGGGCCAACGTCCTGACTTTC. Protein sequence: CASIKILSGANVLTF. The chain links TRBV6-6 to TRBJ2-6; D ambiguous. Trimming removed 7 bases at V and 1 base at J, with 11 bases between. The CDR3 is made up of 15 amino acids. The germline CDR1 and CDR2 sequences are MNHNY and SVGAGI (reference sequence).

The V call is TRBV7-2, the J call TRBJ1-2, with D unresolved. This CDR3 region has 14 residues. Germline-derived CDR1 and CDR2 are SGHTA and FQGNSA. V was clipped by 5 bases and J by 4 bases, with 14 bases between them. CDR3 in amino acids: CASSRLWAPYGYTF. DNA for the CDR3: TGTGCCAGCAGCCGCCTCTGGGCTCCCTATGGCTACACCTTC.

CDR3 sequence reads: CASSDVSNTGELFF. The CDR3 coding sequence is TGTGCCAGCAGTGACGTCTCGAACACCGGGGAGCTGTTTTTT. The chain recombines TRBV2 with TRBJ2-2; D is undetermined. The V end lost 3 bases, the J end lost 0 bases, and 5 bases lay between the germline ends. The CDR3 has 14 amino acids. Germline V lookup: CDR1 SNHLY, CDR2 FYNNEI.

The chain uses TRBV5-6 and TRBJ2-1; TRBD1 agrees at 7 bases. CDR1 SGHDT and CDR2 YYEEEE come from the germline V gene. V shed 6 bases, J shed 0 bases, and the junction held 15 bases outside the gene matches. The CDR3 runs to 18 residues. The chain's CDR3 is CASILWITWDSSYNEQFF. The CDR3, as DNA: TGTGCCAGCATCCTGTGGATTACATGGGACAGCTCCTACAATGAGCAGTTCTTC.

The chain has TRBV18 and TRBJ1-2, with a tentative D call TRBD1 (6 bases). There are 14 residues in the CDR3. Trimming shortened V by 6 bases and J by 2 bases, and 13 bases separated the two germline ends. Germline V CDR1 and CDR2: KGHSH, LQKENI. CDR3 protein: CASSPTGVNYGYTF. The CDR3 bases are TGTGCCAGCTCCCCGACAGGAGTGAACTATGGCTACACCTTC.

The chain is built from TRBV28 and TRBJ2-4; D possibly corresponds to TRBD2 (5 bases). Deletions cut 2 bases from V and 0 bases from J, with 8 bases between. Germline CDR1 is MDHEN and CDR2 is SYDVKM. The CDR3 covers 15 residues. The CDR3 nucleotides read TGTGCCAGCAGTTTAACGGGAATAGCCAAAAACATTCAGTACTTC. Amino acid sequence: CASSLTGIAKNIQYF. Full variable domain (remainder filled in from reference TRBV28 and TRBJ2-4): DVKVTQSSRYLVKRTGEKVFLECVQDMDHENMFWYRQDPGLGLRLIYFSYDVKMKEKGDIPEGYSVSREKKERFSLILESASTNQTSMYLCASSLTGIAKNIQYFGAGTRLSVL.

Here the CDR3 reads CASSLTAYEQYF. DNA of the CDR3: TGTGCCAGCAGCTTGACAGCCTACGAGCAGTACTTC. The genes are TRBV7-2 and TRBJ2-7, with D tentatively TRBD1 (5 bases). The CDR3 totals 12 residues. In germline, CDR1 is SGHTA, CDR2 FQGNSA. The V gene lost 3 bases and the J gene lost 2 bases, with 5 bases spanning the gap.

The rearrangement joins TRBV6-6 to TRBJ1-1; D is possibly TRBD1 (6 bases). Trimming left V 7 bases short and J 4 bases short, with 10 bases between. Germline V gene data show CDR1 as MNHNY and CDR2 as SVGAGI (reference sequence). There are 12 residues in the CDR3. As DNA, the CDR3 is TGTGCCAGCATTCTAGGGGGCACTGAAGCTTTCTTT. Protein: CASILGGTEAFF.

This clone has only a few counts. The V call is TRBV4-3, the J call TRBJ2-5, with D unclear. Germline-derived CDR1 and CDR2 are LGHNA and YSLEER. The CDR3 is made up of 14 amino acids. V was trimmed by 0 bases and J by 5 bases, leaving 10 bases between them. The CDR3, as DNA: TGCGCCAGCAGCCAAGATCGTGTACGGGAGACCCAGTACTTC. This codes for CASSQDRVRETQYF.

The J gene is TRBJ1-2, the V gene TRBV29-1, with TRBD1 as a possible D gene (5 bases). This CDR3 is 11 amino acids long. Germline CDR1 reads SQVTM; CDR2 reads ANQGSEA. V was trimmed by 4 bases and J by 4 bases, leaving 7 bases between them. The CDR3 bases are TGCAGCGTTGGGCAGGGCTATGGCTACACCTTC. Residues: CSVGQGYGYTF.

DNA of the CDR3: TGTGCCAGCAGTGGGGAGCTTCAAGAGACCCAGTACTTC. This codes for CASSGELQETQYF. The chain has TRBV6-1 and TRBJ2-5; D may be TRBD2 (5 bases). This CDR3 region has 13 residues. The V gene lost 4 bases and the J gene lost 2 bases, with 8 bases spanning the gap. Germline V CDR1 and CDR2: MNHNS, SASEGT.

About this clone: An end of the junction does not agree with germline; a read error may underlie this. The chain links TRBV7-7 to TRBJ2-2, with unresolved D. Germline lookup yields CDR1 SSHAT and CDR2 FNYEAQ (reference sequence). The CDR3 is 15 residues long. CDR3 in amino acids: CASSLGPRTTGELFF. DNA for the CDR3: TGTGCTAGCAGCTTAGGTCCCCGAACAACCGGGGAGCTGTTTTTT.

This chain connects TRBV6-5 to TRBJ2-7, with 8 bases identical to TRBD1. CDR1 is MNHEY, CDR2 SVGAGI, per germline. Trimming removed 6 bases from V and 5 bases from J; junction bases left unmatched: 6. This CDR3 is built from 13 residues. This CDR3 is CASRRTGLNEQYF. The CDR3 nucleotides are TGTGCCAGCAGGAGGACAGGGCTGAACGAGCAGTACTTC.

The chain combines TRBV5-1 with TRBJ1-1, with 8 bases lining up with TRBD1. Germline-derived CDR1 and CDR2 are SGHRS and YFSETQ. V gave up 0 bases and J gave up 6 bases; unmatched junction bases: 7. CDR3 size: 15 residues. For the CDR3, the DNA is TGCGCCAGCAGCTTGGGACAGGGGTGGGCCGCTGAAGCTTTCTTT. Translation gives CASSLGQGWAAEAFF.

J is TRBJ1-2 and V is TRBV28; a weak D match, TRBD1 (6 bases). The CDR3 extends over 12 amino acids. Trimming left V 6 bases short and J 8 bases short, with 13 bases between. The germline CDR1 and CDR2 sequences are MDHEN and SYDVKM. CDR3 residues: CASRPTGTGYTF. As DNA, the CDR3 is TGTGCCAGCAGACCGACAGGTACGGGCTACACCTTC.

This clone has more than one count but fewer than ten. The J gene is TRBJ2-5, the V gene TRBV6-5; D call uncertain. The CDR3 runs 13 residues. V was trimmed by 6 bases and J by 0 bases, leaving 8 bases between them. Germline CDR1 MNHEY, CDR2 SVGAGI. The CDR3 loop reads CASRVGDQETQYF. The CDR3 nucleotides are TGTGCCAGCAGGGTCGGAGACCAAGAGACCCAGTACTTC.